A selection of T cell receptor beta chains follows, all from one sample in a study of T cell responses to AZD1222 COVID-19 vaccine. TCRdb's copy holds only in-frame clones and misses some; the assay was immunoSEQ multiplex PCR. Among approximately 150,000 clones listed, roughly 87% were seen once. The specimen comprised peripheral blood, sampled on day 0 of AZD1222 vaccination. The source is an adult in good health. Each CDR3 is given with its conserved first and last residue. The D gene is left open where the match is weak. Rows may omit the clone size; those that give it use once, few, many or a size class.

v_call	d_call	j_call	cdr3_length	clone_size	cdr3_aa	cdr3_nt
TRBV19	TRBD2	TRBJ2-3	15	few	CASSLLAVGADTQYF	TGTGCCAGTAGTCTACTAGCGGTTGGCGCGGATACGCAGTATTTT
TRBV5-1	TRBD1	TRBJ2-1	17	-	CASSLVSGTGGYNEQFF	TGCGCCAGCAGCTTGGTTTCAGGGACAGGGGGTTACAATGAGCAGTTCTTC
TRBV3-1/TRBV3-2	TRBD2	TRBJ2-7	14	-	CASATSGRGIGQYF	TGTGCCAGCGCGACTAGCGGGAGGGGCATCGGGCAGTACTTC
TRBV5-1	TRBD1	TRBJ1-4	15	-	CASQGGTGKDEKLFF	TGCGCCAGCCAGGGGGGCACAGGGAAGGATGAAAAACTGTTTTTT
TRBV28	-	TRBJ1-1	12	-	CASSLGRLEAFF	TGTGCCAGCAGTTTAGGACGCCTCGAAGCTTTCTTT
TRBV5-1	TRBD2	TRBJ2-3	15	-	CASSLRGGSTDTQYF	TGCGCCAGCAGCTTGCGCGGGGGTAGCACAGATACGCAGTATTTT
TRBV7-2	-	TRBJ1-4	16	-	CASSLGGQYGDEKLFF	TGTGCCAGCAGCTTAGGAGGACAGTATGGGGATGAAAAACTGTTTTTT
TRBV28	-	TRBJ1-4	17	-	CASSSRTSPATNEKLFF	TGTGCCAGCAGCTCCCGAACCAGCCCGGCAACTAATGAAAAACTGTTTTTT
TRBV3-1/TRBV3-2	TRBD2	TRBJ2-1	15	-	CASSQGTSGSNEQFF	TGTGCCAGCAGCCAAGGGACTAGCGGGAGCAATGAGCAGTTCTTC
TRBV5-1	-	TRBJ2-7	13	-	CASSLQGSYEQYF	TGCGCCAGCAGCTTGCAGGGCTCCTACGAGCAGTACTTC
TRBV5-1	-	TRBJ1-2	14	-	CASSPGYQGYGYTF	TGCGCCAGCAGCCCAGGCTATCAGGGGTATGGCTACACCTTC
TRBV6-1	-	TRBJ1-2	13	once	CASSEAASYGYTF	TGTGCCAGCAGTGAGGCGGCCTCTTATGGCTACACCTTC
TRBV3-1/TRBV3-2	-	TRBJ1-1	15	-	CASSRSLIKNTEAFF	TGTGCCAGCAGCCGGTCCCTTATTAAGAACACTGAAGCTTTCTTT
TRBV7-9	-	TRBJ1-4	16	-	CASSTGWVATNEKLFF	TGTGCCAGCAGCACCGGTTGGGTTGCAACTAATGAAAAACTGTTTTTT
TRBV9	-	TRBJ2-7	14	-	CASSVERSAYEQYF	TGTGCCAGCAGCGTAGAAAGGTCGGCCTACGAGCAGTACTTC
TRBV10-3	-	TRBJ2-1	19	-	CAISPVSMGLPSSYNEQFF	TGTGCCATCAGCCCAGTCTCCATGGGGCTCCCGAGCTCCTACAATGAGCAGTTCTTC
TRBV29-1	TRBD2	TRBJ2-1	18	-	CSVVALGAGGGSYNEQFF	TGCAGCGTTGTGGCCCTGGGGGCGGGAGGCGGGTCCTACAATGAGCAGTTCTTC
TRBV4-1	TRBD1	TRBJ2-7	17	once	CASSVLTTGTGGHEQYF	TGCGCCAGCAGCGTACTAACAACCGGGACAGGGGGCCACGAGCAGTACTTC
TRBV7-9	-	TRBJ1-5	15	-	CASSLGGVSNQPQHF	TGTGCCAGCAGCTTAGGGGGGGTGAGCAATCAGCCCCAGCATTTT
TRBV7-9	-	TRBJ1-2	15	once	CASSLAGRDFYGYTF	TGTGCCAGCAGCTTAGCGGGACGGGATTTCTATGGCTACACCTTC
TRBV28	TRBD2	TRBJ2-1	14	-	CASETSGVADEQFF	TGTGCCAGCGAGACTAGCGGAGTAGCGGATGAGCAGTTCTTC
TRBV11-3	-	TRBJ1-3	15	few	CASSSGSNIGNTIYF	TGTGCCAGCAGCTCGGGGTCTAACATTGGAAACACCATATATTTT
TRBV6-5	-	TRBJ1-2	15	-	CASSLYRAASSGYTF	TGTGCCAGCAGCCTTTACCGGGCCGCGAGTAGTGGCTACACCTTC
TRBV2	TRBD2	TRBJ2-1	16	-	CASNKLGTSGKHEQFF	TGTGCCAGCAACAAACTAGGGACTAGCGGGAAACATGAGCAGTTCTTC
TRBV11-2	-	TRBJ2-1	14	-	CASSLGRASNEQFF	TGTGCCAGCAGCTTAGGGCGTGCTAGCAATGAGCAGTTCTTC
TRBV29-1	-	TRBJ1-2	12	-	CSVDRVTGAWTF	TGCAGCGTTGACCGGGTAACGGGGGCATGGACCTTC
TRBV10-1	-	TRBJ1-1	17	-	CASRDSLGRRGDTEAFF	TGCGCCAGCAGGGACTCCCTAGGACGGCGGGGGGACACTGAAGCTTTCTTT
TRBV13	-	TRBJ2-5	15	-	CASSSDSRLQETQYF	TGTGCCAGCAGCTCCGACAGTAGGCTCCAAGAGACCCAGTACTTC
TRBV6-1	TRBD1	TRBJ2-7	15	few	CASSEGQGAFYEQYF	TGTGCCAGCAGTGAGGGACAGGGGGCCTTCTACGAGCAGTACTTC
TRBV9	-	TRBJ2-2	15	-	CASSVEGLGTGELFF	TGTGCCAGCAGCGTAGAGGGTTTAGGGACCGGGGAGCTGTTTTTT
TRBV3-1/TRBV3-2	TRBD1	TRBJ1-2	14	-	CASSQADRDHGYTF	TGTGCCAGCAGCCAAGCCGACAGGGACCATGGCTACACCTTC
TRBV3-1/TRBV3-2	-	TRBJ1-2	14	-	CASSQGTANYGYTF	TGTGCCAGCAGCCAAGGGACAGCTAACTATGGCTACACCTTC
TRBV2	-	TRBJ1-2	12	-	CASSGENYGYTF	TGTGCCAGCAGTGGGGAAAACTATGGCTACACCTTC
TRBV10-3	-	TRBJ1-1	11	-	CAIKANTEAFF	TGTGCCATCAAAGCTAACACTGAAGCTTTCTTT
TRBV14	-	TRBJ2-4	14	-	CASSQQGGKNIQYF	TGTGCCAGCAGCCAGCAGGGAGGCAAAAACATTCAGTACTTC
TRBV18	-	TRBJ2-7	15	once	CASSLRTANSYEQYF	TGTGCCAGCTCACTCCGGACAGCAAACTCCTACGAGCAGTACTTC
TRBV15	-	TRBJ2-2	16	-	CATSRDGVGNTGELFF	TGTGCCACCAGCAGGGACGGGGTGGGGAACACCGGGGAGCTGTTTTTT
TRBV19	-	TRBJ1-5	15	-	CASSSGQRSNQPQHF	TGTGCCAGTAGTTCTGGACAGCGGAGCAATCAGCCCCAGCATTTT
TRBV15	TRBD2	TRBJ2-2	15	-	CATSSSGSVTGELFF	TGTGCCACCAGCAGTAGCGGGAGCGTTACCGGGGAGCTGTTTTTT
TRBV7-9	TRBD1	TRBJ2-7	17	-	CASSLWGTGQVSYEQYF	TGTGCCAGCAGCTTATGGGGAACGGGACAGGTCTCCTACGAGCAGTACTTC
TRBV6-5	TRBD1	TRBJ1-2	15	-	CASNRGLTNNYGYTF	TGTGCCAGCAACAGGGGACTCACAAACAACTATGGCTACACCTTC
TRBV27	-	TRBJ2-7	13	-	CASSPGLTGEQYF	TGTGCCAGCAGTCCCGGTTTGACGGGCGAGCAGTACTTC
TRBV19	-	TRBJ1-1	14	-	CASSIDAGRTEAFF	TGTGCCAGTAGTATAGATGCAGGGCGGACTGAAGCTTTCTTT
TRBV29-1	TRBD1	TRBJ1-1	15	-	CSVGDRGRGYTEAFF	TGCAGCGTTGGAGACAGGGGAAGGGGCTACACTGAAGCTTTCTTT
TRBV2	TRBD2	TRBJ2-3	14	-	CASKEREGLDTQYF	TGTGCCAGCAAGGAGCGGGAGGGGTTAGATACGCAGTATTTT
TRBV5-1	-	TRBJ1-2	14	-	CASSLRVSTYGYTF	TGCGCCAGCAGCTTAAGGGTTTCTACCTATGGCTACACCTTC
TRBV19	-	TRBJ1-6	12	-	CASSYRNSPLHF	TGTGCCAGTAGTTACAGAAATTCACCCCTCCACTTT
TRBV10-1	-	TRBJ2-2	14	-	CASSKVGGTGELFF	TGCGCCAGCAGTAAAGTTGGGGGCACCGGGGAGCTGTTTTTT
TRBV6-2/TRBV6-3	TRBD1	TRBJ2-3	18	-	CASSSRGGRSGGTDTQYF	TGTGCCAGCAGCTCACGAGGGGGCCGATCAGGGGGCACAGATACGCAGTATTTT
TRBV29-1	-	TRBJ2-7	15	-	CSALEGGTPSYEQYF	TGCAGCGCCCTTGAGGGGGGTACCCCCTCCTACGAGCAGTACTTC
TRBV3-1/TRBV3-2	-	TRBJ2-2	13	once	CASSQRGTGELFF	TGTGCCAGCAGCCAAAGGGGCACCGGGGAGCTGTTTTTT
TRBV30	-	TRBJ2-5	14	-	CAWRKPAGQETQYF	TGTGCCTGGAGGAAGCCGGCGGGGCAAGAGACCCAGTACTTC
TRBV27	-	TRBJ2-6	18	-	CASTLKVRGITGANVLTF	TGTGCCAGCACCCTAAAAGTACGTGGTATTACTGGGGCCAACGTCCTGACTTTC
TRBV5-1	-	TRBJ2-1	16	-	CASSGVTGTLYNEQFF	TGCGCCAGCAGCGGGGTAACAGGGACTCTATACAATGAGCAGTTCTTC